The rows below give T cell receptor beta chains drawn from one sample of a study of blood T cell repertoires in COVID-19. Assay: immunoSEQ multiplex PCR; the TCRdb copy retains only in-frame clones and omits some. The sample consists of 250,000 to 300,000 clones, roughly 89% of them appearing once. Specimen: PBMCs or T cells enriched from blood (not recorded which). All receptors come from a man in his forties or fifties who had recovered from COVID-19. CDR3s include the opening cysteine and the closing phenylalanine or tryptophan. A D gene is named only where the DNA matches it firmly. Clone sizes are given selectively: once, few, many, or a class where the clone is expanded.

d_gene | j_gene | v_gene | abundance | CDR3nt | CDR3aa
TRBD1 | TRBJ2-5 | TRBV15 | once | TGTGCCACCAGCAGGAACCCCGGGACAGTTCAAGAGACCCAGTACTTC | CATSRNPGTVQETQYF
TRBD1 | TRBJ2-7 | TRBV6-6 | few | TGTGCCAGCAGAGCCGGACAGGGCACCTACGAGCAGTACTTC | CASRAGQGTYEQYF
TRBD2 | TRBJ2-3 | TRBV3-1/TRBV3-2 | . | TGTGCCAGCAGCCATCACGGACTAGCGGGAGGGTTCACAGATACGCAGTATTTT | CASSHHGLAGGFTDTQYF
. | TRBJ2-7 | TRBV7-2 | . | TGTGCCAGCAGCTTAGAAGGCGGCAGAGGATACGAGCAGTACTTC | CASSLEGGRGYEQYF
. | TRBJ1-6 | TRBV29-1 | . | TGCAGCGTTGGTTTCGGGGGGAATTCACCCCTCCACTTT | CSVGFGGNSPLHF
. | TRBJ1-5 | TRBV6-5 | . | TGTGCCAGCAGCGGACGGGGTTTTCAGCCCCAGCATTTT | CASSGRGFQPQHF
. | TRBJ1-4 | TRBV18 | once | TGTGCCAGCTCACCGACAGCCGGGACAAAACATGAAAAACTGTTTTTT | CASSPTAGTKHEKLFF
. | TRBJ1-2 | TRBV7-2 | . | TGTGCCAGCAGCCCCCAGGGTTCGGGGGGCGCTCGCTATGGCTACACCTTC | CASSPQGSGGARYGYTF
TRBD1 | TRBJ2-7 | TRBV9 | . | TGTGCCAGCAGTGGACAGGGGGCTTACGAGCAGTACTTC | CASSGQGAYEQYF
. | TRBJ1-5 | TRBV2 | . | TGTGCCAGCAGTGAAGCGCTTACAGATATTCAGCCCCAGCATTTT | CASSEALTDIQPQHF
. | TRBJ2-3 | TRBV7-5 | . | TGTGCCAGAAGCTCGCGGTGGAGCCGCACAGATACGCAGTATTTT | CARSSRWSRTDTQYF
TRBD1 | TRBJ1-3 | TRBV11-3 | . | TGTGCCAGCAGCTCGGGACAGAGTGGAAACACCATATATTTT | CASSSGQSGNTIYF
TRBD1 | TRBJ2-2 | TRBV12-5 | once | TGTGCTAGTGGTCCCGGACAGGGCGCCGGGGAGCTGTTTTTT | CASGPGQGAGELFF
. | TRBJ1-5 | TRBV28 | . | TGTGCCAGCCATAAGCTGTCAGGGAGGCATCAGCCCCAGCATTTT | CASHKLSGRHQPQHF
TRBD1 | TRBJ1-4 | TRBV5-4 | few | TGTGCCAGCAGCCAGGAGACAGGGGGGGATGAAAAACTGTTTTTT | CASSQETGGDEKLFF
. | TRBJ2-7 | TRBV2 | . | TGTGCCAGCTTACAGGGTGTGTCCGAGCAGTACTTC | CASLQGVSEQYF
TRBD2 | TRBJ2-5 | TRBV16 | . | TGTGCCAGCAGCCAATCAGGTCTTCAGCGGGGTCACCAAGAGACCCAGTACTTC | CASSQSGLQRGHQETQYF
TRBD1 | TRBJ2-3 | TRBV10-3 | . | TGTGCCATCAGTGAGTCCAATACAGGGGGCTCATTCACAGATACGCAGTATTTT | CAISESNTGGSFTDTQYF
TRBD1 | TRBJ1-1 | TRBV5-1 | . | TGCGCCAGCAGCCTCGACGGGACAGGGGTCACTGAAGCTTTCTTT | CASSLDGTGVTEAFF
TRBD2 | TRBJ2-3 | TRBV5-1 | . | TGCGCCAGCAGCTGGGGGACTAGCGATAGCGCAGATACGCAGTATTTT | CASSWGTSDSADTQYF
. | TRBJ1-1 | TRBV4-1 | . | TGCGCCAGCAGCCAAAATCCCCAGGGCCTCACTGAAGCTTTCTTT | CASSQNPQGLTEAFF
TRBD1 | TRBJ1-6 | TRBV5-5 | . | TGTGCCAGCAGTCAGGGACAGGGCTATAATTCACCCCTCCACTTT | CASSQGQGYNSPLHF
TRBD1 | TRBJ2-2 | TRBV10-1 | . | TGCGCCAGCAGTGACGGGACAGTCCTGAACACCGGGGAGCTGTTTTTT | CASSDGTVLNTGELFF
TRBD2 | TRBJ2-1 | TRBV3-1/TRBV3-2 | . | TGTGCCAGCAGCCAAGGACTAGCCAGCGGGGACCCTAACAATGAGCAGTTCTTC | CASSQGLASGDPNNEQFF
. | TRBJ2-7 | TRBV12-3/TRBV12-4 | . | TGTGCCAGCACCGGTGGACAACTCTACGAGCAGTACTTC | CASTGGQLYEQYF
. | TRBJ2-2 | TRBV5-6 | once | TGTGCCAGCACCACCGGGGTATCGAACACCGGGGAGCTGTTTTTT | CASTTGVSNTGELFF
. | TRBJ1-1 | TRBV2 | . | TGTGCCAGCAGTGAGAATTGGCAGGGGATGAACACTGAAGCTTTCTTT | CASSENWQGMNTEAFF
. | TRBJ1-2 | TRBV5-1 | . | TGCGCCAGCAGCCCGAATGCAGGGGTAGGAAACTATGGCTACACCTTC | CASSPNAGVGNYGYTF
TRBD1 | TRBJ1-5 | TRBV4-2 | . | TGTGCCAGCAGCCGCTCCGGGACAGGGGACAATCAGCCCCAGCATTTT | CASSRSGTGDNQPQHF
. | TRBJ1-4 | TRBV7-2 | . | TGTGCCAGCAGCTTCAGTCTTGGTGATAATGAAAAACTGTTTTTT | CASSFSLGDNEKLFF
. | TRBJ2-1 | TRBV11-2 | . | TGTGCCAGCAGCCCTAATTACATGACGCGGGGCCGCTCCTACAATGAGCAGTTCTTC | CASSPNYMTRGRSYNEQFF
. | TRBJ1-3 | TRBV30 | . | TGTGCCTGGATTAGGCAGGGCTCTGGAAACACCATATATTTT | CAWIRQGSGNTIYF
TRBD1 | TRBJ2-4 | TRBV28 | . | TGTGCCAGCAGTGTAGACAGGGGAGCCAAAAACATTCAGTACTTC | CASSVDRGAKNIQYF
TRBD2 | TRBJ2-7 | TRBV6-5 | . | TGTGCCAGCAGCCTCTCGGGGAGGGACTACGAGCAGTACTTC | CASSLSGRDYEQYF
TRBD2 | TRBJ2-1 | TRBV5-1 | . | TGCGCCAGCAGCTTGGCCTGGGGACTAGACAATGAGCAGTTCTTC | CASSLAWGLDNEQFF
TRBD1 | TRBJ1-2 | TRBV19 | . | TGTGCCAGTAGTATAGCCAGGACAGGGGTTGGAAACTATGGCTACACCTTC | CASSIARTGVGNYGYTF
. | TRBJ1-1 | TRBV6-5 | once | TGTGCCAGCAGGGACAGAGGGTCGGCCACTGAAGCTTTCTTT | CASRDRGSATEAFF
. | TRBJ1-3 | TRBV12-3/TRBV12-4 | . | TGTGCCAGCAGTTCCGCAGATAACACCATATATTTT | CASSSADNTIYF
TRBD1 | TRBJ1-2 | TRBV11-3 | . | TGTGCCAGCAGCTTCGGACAGGGGCTTTATGGCTACACCTTC | CASSFGQGLYGYTF
. | TRBJ2-3 | TRBV7-3 | . | TGTGCCAGCAGCTTAACGGCCTCAAGCACAGATACGCAGTATTTT | CASSLTASSTDTQYF
. | TRBJ2-3 | TRBV11-2 | . | TGTGCCAGCAGCTATACTTCGACAGATACGCAGTATTTT | CASSYTSTDTQYF
TRBD2 | TRBJ2-7 | TRBV9 | . | TGTGCCAGCAGCGTTGGGCCCACGGGACTAGCGGGTTACGAGCAGTACTTC | CASSVGPTGLAGYEQYF
. | TRBJ1-2 | TRBV7-9 | . | TGTGCCAGCAGCTTAGACGGTTATGGCTACACCTTC | CASSLDGYGYTF
. | TRBJ2-1 | TRBV4-1 | . | TGCGCCAGCAGCCTGCGACAGACGTACAATGAGCAGTTCTTC | CASSLRQTYNEQFF